This T cell receptor beta chain comes out of a study of spatial heterogeneity in lung cancer. The CDR3 spans 16 residues. J gave up 6 bases and V 1 base, and 10 bases lay outside the gene matches. Germline CDR1 is SGHAT and CDR2 is FQNNGV. This clonotype is labeled medium-sized. As to time point: sample taken at primary tumor resection. The sequenced material consisted of unsorted whole RNA from tumor, nontumor lung or frozen PBMC. TCRdb re-called the 5' RACE reads with MiXCR, one entry per CDR3 protein. The sample consists of 11,000 or so distinct CDR3 sequences, roughly 3.7% of them appearing once. This TCR was recovered from a male donor with early-stage non-small cell lung cancer. The chain joins TRBV11-2 to TRBJ2-7; TRBD2 matches at 9 bases. The source was normal lung tissue next to the tumor, collected at surgery. As DNA, the CDR3 is TGTGCCAGCAGCTTAGGAGATAGCGGGAGAGTCCCCGAGCAGTACTTC. It specifies CASSLGDSGRVPEQYF.